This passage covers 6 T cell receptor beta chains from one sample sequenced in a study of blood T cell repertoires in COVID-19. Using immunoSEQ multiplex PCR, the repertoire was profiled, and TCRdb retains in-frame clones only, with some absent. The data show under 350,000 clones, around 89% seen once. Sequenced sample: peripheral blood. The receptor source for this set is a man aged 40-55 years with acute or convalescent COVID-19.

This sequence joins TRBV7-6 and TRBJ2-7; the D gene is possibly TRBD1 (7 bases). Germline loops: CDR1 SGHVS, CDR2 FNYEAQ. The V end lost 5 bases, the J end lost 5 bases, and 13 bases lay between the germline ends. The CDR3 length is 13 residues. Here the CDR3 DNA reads TGTGCCAGCAGCCCGGCCAGGGGGGACGAGCAGTACTTC. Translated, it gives CASSPARGDEQYF.

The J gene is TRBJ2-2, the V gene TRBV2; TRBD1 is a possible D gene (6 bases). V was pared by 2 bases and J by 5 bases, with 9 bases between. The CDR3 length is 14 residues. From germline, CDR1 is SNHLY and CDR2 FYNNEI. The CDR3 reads CASSETGMTGELFF. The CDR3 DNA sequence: TGTGCCAGCAGTGAAACAGGGATGACCGGGGAGCTGTTTTTT.

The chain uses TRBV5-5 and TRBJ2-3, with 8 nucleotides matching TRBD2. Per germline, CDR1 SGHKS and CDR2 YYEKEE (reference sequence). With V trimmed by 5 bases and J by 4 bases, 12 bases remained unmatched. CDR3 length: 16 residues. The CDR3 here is CASSSLMTSAADTQYF. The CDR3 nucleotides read TGTGCCAGCAGTTCTTTGATGACTAGCGCGGCAGATACGCAGTATTTT.

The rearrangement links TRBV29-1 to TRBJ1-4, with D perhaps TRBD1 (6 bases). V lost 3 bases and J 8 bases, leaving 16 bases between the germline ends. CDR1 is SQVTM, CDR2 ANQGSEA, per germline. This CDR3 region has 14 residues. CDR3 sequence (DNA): TGCAGCGTTGACGCGGGGGCTCAGTACGAAAAACTGTTTTTT. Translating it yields CSVDAGAQYEKLFF.

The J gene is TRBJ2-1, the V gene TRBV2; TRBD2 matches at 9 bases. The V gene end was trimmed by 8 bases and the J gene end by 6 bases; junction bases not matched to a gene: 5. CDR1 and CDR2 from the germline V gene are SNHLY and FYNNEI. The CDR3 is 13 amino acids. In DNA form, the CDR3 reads TGTGCCAGCTTTAGCGGGGGAACCAATGAGCAGTTCTTC. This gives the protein CASFSGGTNEQFF.

This chain's CDR3 is CASSFTGGNNQPQHF. The CDR3 region has the DNA TGTGCCAGCAGCTTTACAGGGGGCAACAATCAGCCCCAGCATTTT. This sequence joins TRBV7-2 and TRBJ1-5; 9 positions match TRBD1. The CDR3 totals 15 residues. Germline CDR1 is SGHTA and CDR2 is FQGNSA. V dropped 3 bases and J dropped 3; count of bases not matched to a gene: 3.